This T cell receptor beta chain was recovered during a study of CD8+CD57+ T cells in acquired aplastic anemia. Overall study findings and caveats: In CD8+ cells, Simpson's diversity showed no significant difference between patients and controls.

The template used for profiling TCR beta VDJ and CDR3 was genomic DNA. One entry per CDR3 protein results from TCRdb running MiXCR on the reads. The table shows 150,000 to 200,000 distinct CDR3 sequences, with about two thirds occurring only once. About this clonotype: What it binds is not known.

Patients sequenced had flow cytometry evidence of CD8+CD57+ cell expansion. Blood samples were obtained from patients who had received no prior therapy. V shed 6 bases, J shed 2 bases, and the junction held 8 bases outside the gene matches. Germline assignment: CDR1 SNHLY and CDR2 FYNNEI. The CDR3 spans 15 residues. The sequence was collected from a human donor with aplastic anemia. What was sequenced was sorted CD4+, CD8+, or CD8+CD57+ T cells (not recorded which) from PBMCs. The rearrangement uses TRBV2 and TRBJ2-3; the match to TRBD2 covers 7 bases. CDR3 coding DNA: TGTGCCAGCAGGAGCGGGGAGTCCCTCACAGATACGCAGTATTTT. Encoded protein: CASRSGESLTDTQYF.